This TCR beta chain was identified during a study of cytomegalovirus exposure and HLA in healthy donors. Study-wide results and caveats: TCR beta chains numbering 164 were designated cytomegalovirus-associated.

About this clone: As yet, its antigen is unknown.

These donors were members of the approximately 120-subject validation cohort, a group separate from the approximately 700-subject first cohort. Assay: immunoSEQ multiplex PCR; the TCRdb copy retains only in-frame clones and omits some. The sample carries under 200,000 clones, roughly 86% recorded once. Trimming left V 0 bases short and J 0 bases short, with 11 bases between. Germline CDR1 MNHEY, CDR2 SVGAGI. The CDR3 runs to 16 residues. Source material: PBMCs. This rearrangement joins TRBV6-5 to TRBJ1-1, with D possibly matching TRBD1 (6 bases). The sequence was obtained from a man in his late teens or twenties in good health and CMV-seropositive. The CDR3: CASSYSKGGMNTEAFF. In DNA, the CDR3 is TGTGCCAGCAGTTACTCGAAAGGGGGTATGAACACTGAAGCTTTCTTT.